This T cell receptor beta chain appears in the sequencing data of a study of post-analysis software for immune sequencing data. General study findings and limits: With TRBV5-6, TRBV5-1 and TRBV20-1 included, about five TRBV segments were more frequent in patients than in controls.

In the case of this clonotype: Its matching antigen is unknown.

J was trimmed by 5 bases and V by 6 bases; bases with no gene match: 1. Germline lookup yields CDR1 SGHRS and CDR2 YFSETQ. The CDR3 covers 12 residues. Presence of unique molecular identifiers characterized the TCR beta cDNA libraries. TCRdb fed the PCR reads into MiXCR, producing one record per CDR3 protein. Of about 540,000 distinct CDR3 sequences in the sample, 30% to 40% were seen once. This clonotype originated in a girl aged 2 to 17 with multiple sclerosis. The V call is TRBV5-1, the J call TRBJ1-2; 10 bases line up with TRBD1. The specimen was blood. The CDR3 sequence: CASMGQGYGYTF. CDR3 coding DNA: TGCGCCAGCATGGGACAGGGGTATGGCTACACCTTC.